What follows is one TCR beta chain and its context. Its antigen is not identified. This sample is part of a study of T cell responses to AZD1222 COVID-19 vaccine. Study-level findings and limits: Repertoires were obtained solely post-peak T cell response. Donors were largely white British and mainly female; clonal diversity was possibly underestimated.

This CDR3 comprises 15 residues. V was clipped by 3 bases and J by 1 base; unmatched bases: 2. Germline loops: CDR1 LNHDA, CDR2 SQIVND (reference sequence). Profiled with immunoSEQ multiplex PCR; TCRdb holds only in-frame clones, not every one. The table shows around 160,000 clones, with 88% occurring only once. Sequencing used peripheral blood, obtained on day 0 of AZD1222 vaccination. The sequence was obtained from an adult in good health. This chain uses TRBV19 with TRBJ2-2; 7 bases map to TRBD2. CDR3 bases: TGTGCCAGTAGTATCACGGGGGGGAACACCGGGGAGCTGTTTTTT. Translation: CASSITGGNTGELFF.